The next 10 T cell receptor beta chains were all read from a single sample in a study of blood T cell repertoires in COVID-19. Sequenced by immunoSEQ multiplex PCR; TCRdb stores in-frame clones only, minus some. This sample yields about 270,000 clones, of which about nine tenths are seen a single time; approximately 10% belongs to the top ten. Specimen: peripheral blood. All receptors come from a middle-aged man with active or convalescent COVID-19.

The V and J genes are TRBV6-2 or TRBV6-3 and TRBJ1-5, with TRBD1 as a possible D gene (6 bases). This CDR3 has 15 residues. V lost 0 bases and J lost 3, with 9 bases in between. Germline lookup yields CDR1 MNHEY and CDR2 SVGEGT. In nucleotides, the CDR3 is TGTGCCAGCAGTTACTCCTCAGGGGCCAATCAGCCCCAGCATTTT. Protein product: CASSYSSGANQPQHF.

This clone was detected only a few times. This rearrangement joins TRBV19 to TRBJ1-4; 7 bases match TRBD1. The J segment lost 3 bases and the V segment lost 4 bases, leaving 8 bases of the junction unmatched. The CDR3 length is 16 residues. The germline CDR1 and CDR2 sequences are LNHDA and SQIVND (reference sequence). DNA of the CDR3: TGTGCCAGTAGTAATGGCCGACAGGGCGCTAATGAAAAACTGTTTTTT. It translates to CASSNGRQGANEKLFF.

For the CDR3, the DNA is TGCGCCAGCAGTTTCGAGACAGGGGAGAACACTGAAGCTTTCTTT. Protein product: CASSFETGENTEAFF. The chain combines TRBV5-1 with TRBJ1-1; TRBD1 aligns across 8 bases. Germline lookup yields CDR1 SGHRS and CDR2 YFSETQ. The V gene end was trimmed by 5 bases and the J gene end by 1 base; junction bases not matched to a gene: 7. This CDR3 contains 15 residues.

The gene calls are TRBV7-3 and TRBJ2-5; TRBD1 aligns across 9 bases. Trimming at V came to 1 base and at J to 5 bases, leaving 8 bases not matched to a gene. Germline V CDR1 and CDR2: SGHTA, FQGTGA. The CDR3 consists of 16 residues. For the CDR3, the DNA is TGTGCCAGCAGCTTAAATCCGGGACAGGGATCCGAGACCCAGTACTTC. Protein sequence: CASSLNPGQGSETQYF.

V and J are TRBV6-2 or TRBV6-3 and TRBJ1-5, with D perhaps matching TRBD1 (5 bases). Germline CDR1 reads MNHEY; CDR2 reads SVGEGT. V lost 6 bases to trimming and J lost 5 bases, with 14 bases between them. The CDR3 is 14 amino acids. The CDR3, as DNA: TGTGCCAGCAGCGGGATGACAGATTATCAGCCCCAGCATTTT. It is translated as CASSGMTDYQPQHF.

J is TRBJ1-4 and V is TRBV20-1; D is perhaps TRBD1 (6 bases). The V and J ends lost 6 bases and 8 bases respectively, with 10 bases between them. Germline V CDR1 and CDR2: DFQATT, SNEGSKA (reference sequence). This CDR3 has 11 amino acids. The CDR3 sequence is CSANTGEKLFF. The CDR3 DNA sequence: TGCAGTGCCAATACAGGGGAAAAACTGTTTTTT.

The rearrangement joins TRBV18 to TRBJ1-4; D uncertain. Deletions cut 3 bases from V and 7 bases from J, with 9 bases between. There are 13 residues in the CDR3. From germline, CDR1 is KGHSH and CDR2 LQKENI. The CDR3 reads CASSPWEGEKLFF. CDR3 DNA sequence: TGTGCCAGCTCACCTTGGGAGGGTGAAAAACTGTTTTTT.

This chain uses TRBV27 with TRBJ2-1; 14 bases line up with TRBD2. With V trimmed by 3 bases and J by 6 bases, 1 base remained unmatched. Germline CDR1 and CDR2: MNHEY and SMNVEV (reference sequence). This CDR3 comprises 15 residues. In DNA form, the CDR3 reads TGTGCCAGCAGTTTGGGGACTAGCGGGAGCAATGAGCAGTTCTTC. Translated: CASSLGTSGSNEQFF.

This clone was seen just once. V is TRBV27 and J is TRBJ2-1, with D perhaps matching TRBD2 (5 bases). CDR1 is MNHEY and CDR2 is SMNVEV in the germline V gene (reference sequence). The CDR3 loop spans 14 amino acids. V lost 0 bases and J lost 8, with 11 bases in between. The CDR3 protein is CASSLSASRHEQFF. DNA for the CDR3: TGTGCCAGCAGTTTATCGGCTAGCCGTCATGAGCAGTTCTTC.

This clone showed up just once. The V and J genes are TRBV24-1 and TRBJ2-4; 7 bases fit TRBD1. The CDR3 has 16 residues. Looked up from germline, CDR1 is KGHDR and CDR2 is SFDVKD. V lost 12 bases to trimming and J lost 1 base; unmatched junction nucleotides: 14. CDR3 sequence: CAAGTVPGVAKNIQYF. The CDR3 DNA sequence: TGTGCCGCTGGGACAGTCCCTGGGGTGGCCAAAAACATTCAGTACTTC.